The clone carrying this TCR beta chain was seen a few times. This specimen comes from a study of T-cell reconstitution after alpha-beta-depleted transplantation in children. The TCRbeta library was prepared with unique molecular identifiers. TCRdb itself ran the PCR reads through MiXCR, one entry per CDR3 protein. The repertoire consists of about 340,000 distinct CDR3 sequences, with roughly 13% occurring once and the leading ten covering around 4.5%. The CDR3 is made up of 17 amino acids. Germline V gene sequence: CDR1 DFQATT, CDR2 SNEGSKA (reference sequence). The V and J ends lost 3 bases and 0 bases, in that order; junction bases with no gene match: 9.

This rearrangement joins TRBV20-1 to TRBJ2-1, with 9 positions matching TRBD1. The sample here was PBMCs, taken from the stem cell graft. The receptor was isolated from a human donor who donated a stem cell graft to a child with Fanconi anemia. CDR3 DNA: TGCAGTGCTAGTAATCCCCGGGACAGGGTCTCCTACAATGAGCAGTTCTTC. Its translation is CSASNPRDRVSYNEQFF.